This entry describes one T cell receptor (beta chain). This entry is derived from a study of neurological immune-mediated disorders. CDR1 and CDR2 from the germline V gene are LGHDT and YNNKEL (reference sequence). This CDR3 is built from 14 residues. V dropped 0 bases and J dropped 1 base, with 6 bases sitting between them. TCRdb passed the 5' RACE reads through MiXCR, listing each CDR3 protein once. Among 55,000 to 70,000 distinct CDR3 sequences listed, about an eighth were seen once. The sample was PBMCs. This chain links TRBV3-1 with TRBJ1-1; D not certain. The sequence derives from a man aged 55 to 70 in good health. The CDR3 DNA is TGTGCCAGCAGCCAAGATGGAGCGAACACTGAAGCTTTCTTT. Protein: CASSQDGANTEAFF.